The clone carrying this T cell receptor beta chain was detected a few times. The antigen remains undetermined. The Oncomine TCR Beta short-read assay sequenced DNA from cultured CD4+ T cells. Someone extracted genomic DNA from cultured CD4+ T cells. TCRdb analysed the PCR reads with MiXCR anew, one entry per CDR3 protein. The profile covers about 25,000 distinct CDR3 sequences, with roughly 31% appearing a single time and about 7.1% taken by the ten largest. This entry belongs to a study of vaccination and CD4 T cells after COVID-19. Study information: SARS-CoV-2 PCR on nasal swabs had been positive for the convalescent patients; several were mild and one was severe. Post-COVID specimens were obtained a median about 95 days after diagnosis (range 35 to 161).

In germline, CDR1 is SQVTM, CDR2 ANQGSEA. The CDR3 is 12 amino acids. With 7 bases clipped from V and 5 bases from J, the junction kept 6 bases outside the gene matches. Described time point: late sampling 161 to 241 days after vaccination in a few convalescent patients. Described treatment: approximately nine-day PBMC culture with coronavirus spike peptide pools or control peptides (ViraFEST assay). This clonotype originated in a human donor who had recovered from COVID-19. The V gene is TRBV29-1, the J gene TRBJ2-5, with TRBD1 matching over 8 bases. The sample was CD4+ T cells from blood, cultured in vitro, taken about 7 months after SARS-CoV-2 vaccination. CDR3 sequence reads: CSGGQGTETQYF. The CDR3 nucleotides are TGCAGCGGCGGACAGGGAACGGAGACCCAGTACTTC. Full variable domain (outside the CDR3, taken from reference TRBV29-1 and TRBJ2-5): SAVISQKPSRDICQRGTSLTIQCQVDSQVTMMFWYRQQPGQSLTLIATANQGSEATYESGFVIDKFPISRPNLTFSTLTVSNMSPEDSSIYLCSGGQGTETQYFGPGTRLLVL.